This T cell receptor (beta chain) emerged from a study of T-cell reconstitution after alpha-beta-depleted transplantation in children. Notes on the study in general: From surviving recipient T cells and thymic progenitors came the high day-60 TCRbeta diversity observed in some patients.

The authors prepared the TCRbeta library with unique molecular identifiers. MiXCR, applied by TCRdb to the PCR reads, yields one record per CDR3 protein. Among 550,000 to 800,000 distinct CDR3 sequences listed, around 13% were seen once. J was trimmed by 2 bases and V by 5 bases; bases with no gene match: 6. Germline CDR1 and CDR2: SEHNR and FQNEAQ (reference sequence). This CDR3 region has 14 residues. Regarding this clonotype: As yet, its antigen is unknown.

This specimen consisted of PBMCs, obtained before TCRalphabeta/CD19-depleted stem cell transplant. The origin of this receptor is a girl aged 2 to 10 with congenital amegakaryocytic thrombocytopenia, due to receive a stem cell transplant. V is TRBV7-9 and J is TRBJ2-7; 7 nucleotides agree with TRBD1. The CDR3 DNA follows: TGTGCCAGCAGCGCAACCAGGGGGACCTACGAGCAGTACTTC. Protein product: CASSATRGTYEQYF.